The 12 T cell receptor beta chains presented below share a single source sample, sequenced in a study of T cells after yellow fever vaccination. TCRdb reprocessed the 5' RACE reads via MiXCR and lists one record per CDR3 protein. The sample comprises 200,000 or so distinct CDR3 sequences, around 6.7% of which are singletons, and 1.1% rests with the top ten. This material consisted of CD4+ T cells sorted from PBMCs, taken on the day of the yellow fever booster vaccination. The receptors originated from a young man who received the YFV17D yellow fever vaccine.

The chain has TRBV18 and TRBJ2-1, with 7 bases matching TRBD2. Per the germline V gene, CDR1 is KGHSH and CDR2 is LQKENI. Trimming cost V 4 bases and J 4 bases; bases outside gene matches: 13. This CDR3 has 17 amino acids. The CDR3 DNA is TGTGCCAGCTCACATAGGGGCGGGAGTTTGCAATACAATGAGCAGTTCTTC. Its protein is CASSHRGGSLQYNEQFF.

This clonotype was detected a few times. CDR3 sequence reads: CASSADLIAWTEAFF. The DNA for the CDR3 is TGTGCCAGCAGCGCCGACTTGATTGCTTGGACTGAAGCTTTCTTT. J is TRBJ1-1 and V is TRBV5-4; D is ambiguous. V was clipped by 4 bases and J by 5 bases, with 18 bases between them. From germline, CDR1 is SGHNT and CDR2 YYREEE (reference sequence). The CDR3 is 15 amino acids. Filled out from reference TRBV5-4 and TRBJ1-1, the complete variable domain reads ETGVTQSPTHLIKTRGQQVTLRCSSQSGHNTVSWYQQALGQGPQFIFQYYREEENGRGNFPPRFSGLQFPNYSSELNVNALELDDSALYLCASSADLIAWTEAFFGQGTRLTVV.

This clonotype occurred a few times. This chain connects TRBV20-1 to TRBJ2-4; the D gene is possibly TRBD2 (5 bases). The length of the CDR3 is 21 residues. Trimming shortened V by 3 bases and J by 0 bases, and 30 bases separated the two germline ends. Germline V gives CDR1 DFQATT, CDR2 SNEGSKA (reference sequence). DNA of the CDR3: TGCAGTGCTAGTTCCCTCCCTTCGGGGAGCGAATTGGAACGAGCCAAAAACATTCAGTACTTC. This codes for CSASSLPSGSELERAKNIQYF.

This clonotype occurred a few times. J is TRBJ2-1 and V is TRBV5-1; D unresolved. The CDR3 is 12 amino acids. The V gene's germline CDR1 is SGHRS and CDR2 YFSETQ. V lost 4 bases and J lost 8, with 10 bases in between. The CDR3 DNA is TGCGCCAGCAGCGCCGACTGGTATGAGCAGTTCTTC. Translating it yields CASSADWYEQFF.

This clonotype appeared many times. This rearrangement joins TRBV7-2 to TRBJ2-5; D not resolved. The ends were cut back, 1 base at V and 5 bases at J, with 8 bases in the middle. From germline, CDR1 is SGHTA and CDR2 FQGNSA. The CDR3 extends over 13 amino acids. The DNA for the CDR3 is TGTGCCAGCAGCTTAGGGATTGTGGAGACCCAGTACTTC. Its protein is CASSLGIVETQYF. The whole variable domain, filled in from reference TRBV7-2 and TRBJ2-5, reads GAGVSQSPSNKVTEKGKDVELRCDPISGHTALYWYRQSLGQGLEFLIYFQGNSAPDKSGLPSDRFSAERTGGSVSTLTIQRTQQEDSAVYLCASSLGIVETQYFGPGTRLLVL.

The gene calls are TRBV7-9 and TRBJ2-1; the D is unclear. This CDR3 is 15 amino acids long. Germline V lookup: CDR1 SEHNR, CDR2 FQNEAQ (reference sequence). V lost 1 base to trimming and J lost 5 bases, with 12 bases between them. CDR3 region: CASSLGAWSDNEQFF. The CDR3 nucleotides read TGTGCCAGCAGCTTAGGGGCGTGGTCGGACAATGAGCAGTTCTTC.

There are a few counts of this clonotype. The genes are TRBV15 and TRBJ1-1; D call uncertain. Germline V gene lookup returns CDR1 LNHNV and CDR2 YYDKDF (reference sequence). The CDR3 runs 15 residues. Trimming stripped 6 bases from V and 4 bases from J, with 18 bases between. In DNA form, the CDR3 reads TGTGCCACCAGAGGATTCTTCCTAGGGAGCACTGAAGCTTTCTTT. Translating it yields CATRGFFLGSTEAFF.

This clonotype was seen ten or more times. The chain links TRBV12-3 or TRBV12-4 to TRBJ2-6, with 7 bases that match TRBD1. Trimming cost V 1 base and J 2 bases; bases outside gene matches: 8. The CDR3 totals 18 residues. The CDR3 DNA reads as TGTGCCAGCAGTTTAGGACGCACAGGGGTAACTGGGGCCAACGTCCTGACTTTC. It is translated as CASSLGRTGVTGANVLTF.

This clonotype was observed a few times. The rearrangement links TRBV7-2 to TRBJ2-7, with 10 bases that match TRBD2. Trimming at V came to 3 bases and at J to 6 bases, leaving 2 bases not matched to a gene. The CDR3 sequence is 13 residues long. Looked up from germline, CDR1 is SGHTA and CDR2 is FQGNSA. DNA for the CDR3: TGTGCCAGCAGCTTCCGACTAGCGGGCGAGCAGTACTTC. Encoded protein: CASSFRLAGEQYF.

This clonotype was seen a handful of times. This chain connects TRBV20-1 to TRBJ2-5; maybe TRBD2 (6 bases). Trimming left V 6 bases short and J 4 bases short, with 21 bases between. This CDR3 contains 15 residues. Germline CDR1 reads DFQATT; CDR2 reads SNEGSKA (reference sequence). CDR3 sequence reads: CSARWTMGFGETQYF. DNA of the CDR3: TGCAGTGCCCGTTGGACTATGGGGTTTGGAGAGACCCAGTACTTC.

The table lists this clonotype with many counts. The CDR3 loop reads CASKELGETQYF. For the CDR3, the DNA is TGTGCCAGCAAAGAATTGGGAGAGACCCAGTACTTC. This sequence joins TRBV6-6 and TRBJ2-5; D is ambiguous. The CDR3 is 12 amino acids. The V gene's germline CDR1 is MNHNY and CDR2 SVGAGI (reference sequence). The V gene lost 7 bases and the J gene lost 4 bases, with 10 bases spanning the gap.

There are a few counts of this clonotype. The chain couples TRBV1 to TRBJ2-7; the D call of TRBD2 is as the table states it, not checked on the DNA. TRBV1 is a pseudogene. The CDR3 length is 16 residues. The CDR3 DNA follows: TGCACCAGCAGCCAAACACCGACTAGCGGGGCCTACGAGCAGTACTTC. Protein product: CTSSQTPTSGAYEQYF.